A selection of T cell receptor beta chains follows, all from one sample in a study of memory CD4+ T cells and cytomegalovirus serostatus. Measured with immunoSEQ multiplex PCR; TCRdb has only the in-frame clones, and not every one. Of about 50,000 clones listed, about three quarters are singletons. The sequenced sample consisted of memory CD4+ T cells from blood. Receptors originate from an adult in good health and CMV-seronegative. Each CDR3 is given with its conserved first and last residue. A D gene is named only where the DNA matches it firmly. Clone size is stated in some rows and not others, as once, few, many or a class when expanded.

>TRBJ2-7|.|TRBV2|.
CASSDRGEQYF
TGTGCCAGCAGTGACAGGGGCGAGCAGTACTTC
>TRBJ2-5|.|TRBV11-2|.
CASGGNSQETQYF
TGTGCCAGCGGGGGGAATTCCCAAGAGACCCAGTACTTC
>TRBJ2-5|.|TRBV9|.
CASSGGPGQGGETQYF
TGTGCCAGCAGCGGTGGCCCTGGGCAGGGTGGAGAGACCCAGTACTTC
>TRBJ1-2|few|TRBV7-9|.
CASSPDTIGYTF
TGTGCCAGCAGCCCGGACACGATTGGCTACACCTTC
>TRBJ1-4|.|TRBV19|.
CASSITQMNEKLFF
TGTGCCAGTAGTATAACCCAGATGAATGAAAAACTGTTTTTT
>TRBJ1-3|.|TRBV6-5|TRBD1
CASSTGQGSGNTIYF
TGTGCCAGCAGTACCGGACAGGGCTCTGGAAACACCATATATTTT
>TRBJ1-6|.|TRBV7-9|.
CASSPPGGPPLHF
TGTGCCAGCAGCCCCCCGGGGGGTCCACCCCTCCACTTT
>TRBJ1-1|.|TRBV5-4|TRBD1
CASSSGQGNTEAFF
TGTGCCAGCAGCTCGGGACAGGGGAACACTGAAGCTTTCTTT
>TRBJ1-4|.|TRBV11-2|TRBD1
CASSPIGQGAEKLFF
TGTGCCAGCAGCCCAATTGGACAGGGGGCAGAGAAACTGTTTTTT
>TRBJ1-5|.|TRBV23-1|.
CASSQWRTSGKGNQPQHF
TGCGCCAGCAGTCAGTGGAGGACATCGGGTAAGGGCAATCAGCCCCAGCATTTT
>TRBJ2-3|.|TRBV4-2|TRBD2
CASSQVTSGASTDTQYF
TGTGCCAGCAGCCAAGTTACTAGCGGGGCTAGCACAGATACGCAGTATTTT
>TRBJ1-6|.|TRBV6-5|TRBD1
CASSRNRGGNSPLHF
TGTGCCAGCAGCCGAAACAGGGGGGGTAATTCACCCCTCCACTTT
>TRBJ2-5|.|TRBV27|.
CASRMILELKETQYF
TGTGCCAGCAGGATGATACTAGAGTTGAAGGAGACCCAGTACTTC
>TRBJ1-6|few|TRBV7-9|.
CASSLTTGYYNSPLHF
TGTGCCAGCAGCCTAACTACAGGGTACTATAATTCACCCCTCCACTTT
>TRBJ2-2|.|TRBV7-2|TRBD1
CASSRRTGAGGELFF
TGTGCCAGCAGCCGTCGGACAGGGGCTGGCGGGGAGCTGTTTTTT
>TRBJ2-2|once|TRBV29-1|TRBD2
CSVGTSRTGELFF
TGCAGCGTCGGGACTAGCAGGACCGGGGAGCTGTTTTTT
>TRBJ1-6|.|TRBV7-9|TRBD1
CASGKGQDYNSPLHF
TGTGCCAGCGGAAAAGGACAGGACTATAATTCACCCCTCCACTTT
>TRBJ1-4|few|TRBV4-2|.
CASSRAREEENLF
TGTGCCAGCAGCCGGGCCAGGGAAGAAGAAAATCTTTTT
>TRBJ1-2|.|TRBV19|.
CASSIGVGKVYGYTF
TGTGCCAGTAGTATTGGAGTGGGGAAGGTCTATGGCTACACCTTC
>TRBJ2-1|once|TRBV6-5|.
CASSRVGVYNEQFF
TGTGCCAGCAGTCGCGTTGGAGTCTACAATGAGCAGTTCTTC
>TRBJ2-5|once|TRBV7-2|TRBD2
CASSPGLVMKTETQYF
TGTGCCAGCAGCCCCGGACTAGTCATGAAGACGGAGACCCAGTACTTC
>TRBJ2-7|.|TRBV7-6|.
CASSFMTGNYEQYF
TGTGCCAGCAGCTTCATGACAGGCAACTACGAGCAGTACTTC
>TRBJ1-5|.|TRBV6-5|.
CASSYPGQPQHF
TGTGCCAGCAGTTACCCGGGCCAGCCCCAGCATTTT
>TRBJ2-1|.|TRBV7-2|TRBD2
CASSSQSSGAQFF
TGTGCCAGCAGCTCCCAATCTAGCGGGGCTCAGTTCTTC
>TRBJ1-3|.|TRBV5-4|.
CASSSMDSSGNTIYF
TGTGCCAGCAGCTCGATGGACAGCTCTGGAAACACCATATATTTT
>TRBJ1-1|few|TRBV30|.
CAWRIIQWAFF
TGTGCCTGGAGAATTATTCAATGGGCTTTCTTT
>TRBJ2-2|few|TRBV7-2|.
CASSRPGAGELFF
TGTGCCAGCAGCCGGCCCGGGGCCGGGGAGCTGTTTTTT
>TRBJ2-4|.|TRBV29-1|.
CSVVGRDDIQYF
TGCAGCGTTGTGGGCAGGGATGACATTCAGTACTTC
>TRBJ1-1|.|TRBV19|.
CASSIEHPSEAFF
TGTGCCAGTAGTATAGAACACCCGAGTGAAGCTTTCTTT
>TRBJ1-1|.|TRBV18|.
CASSRGVLDTEAFF
TGTGCCAGCTCACGGGGGGTCCTTGACACTGAAGCTTTCTTT
>TRBJ1-6|.|TRBV6-5|.
CASSSRRGGNSPLHF
TGTGCCAGCAGTTCCAGACGGGGAGGCAATTCACCCCTCCACTTT